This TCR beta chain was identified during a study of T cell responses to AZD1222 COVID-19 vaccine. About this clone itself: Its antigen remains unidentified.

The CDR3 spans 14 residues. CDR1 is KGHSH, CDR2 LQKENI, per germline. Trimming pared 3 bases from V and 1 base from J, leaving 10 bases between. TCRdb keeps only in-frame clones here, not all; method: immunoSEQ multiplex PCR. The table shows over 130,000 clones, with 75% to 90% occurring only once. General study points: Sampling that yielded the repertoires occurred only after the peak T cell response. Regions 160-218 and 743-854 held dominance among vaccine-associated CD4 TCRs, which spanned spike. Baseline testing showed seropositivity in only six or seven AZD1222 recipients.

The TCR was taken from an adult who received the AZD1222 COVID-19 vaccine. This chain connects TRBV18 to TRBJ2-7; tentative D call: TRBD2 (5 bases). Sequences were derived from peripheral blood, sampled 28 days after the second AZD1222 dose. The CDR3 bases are TGTGCCAGCTCACCGAGGGATAGATCCTACGAGCAGTACTTC. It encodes CASSPRDRSYEQYF.